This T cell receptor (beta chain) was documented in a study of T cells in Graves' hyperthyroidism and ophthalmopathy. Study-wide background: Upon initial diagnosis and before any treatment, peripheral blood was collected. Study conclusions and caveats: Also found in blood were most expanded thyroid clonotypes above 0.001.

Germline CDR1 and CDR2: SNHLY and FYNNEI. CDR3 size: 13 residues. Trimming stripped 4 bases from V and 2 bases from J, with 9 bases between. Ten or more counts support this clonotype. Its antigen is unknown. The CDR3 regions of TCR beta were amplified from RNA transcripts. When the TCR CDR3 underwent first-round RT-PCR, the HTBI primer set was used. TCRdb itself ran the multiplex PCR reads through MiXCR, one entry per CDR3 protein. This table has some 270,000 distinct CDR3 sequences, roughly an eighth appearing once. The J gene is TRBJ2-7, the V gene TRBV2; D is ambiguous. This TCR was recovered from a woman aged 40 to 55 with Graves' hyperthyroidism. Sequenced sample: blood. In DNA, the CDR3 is TGTGCCAGCAGTGCTATAAGAGCCTACGAGCAGTACTTC. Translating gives CASSAIRAYEQYF.